This entry features one T cell receptor beta chain sequence. The data originate from a study of control samples from healthy donors and cancer patients. Here immunoSEQ multiplex PCR was the method, and the copy in TCRdb shows in-frame clones only, minus some. The table shows over 150,000 clones, with roughly 95% occurring only once. The ends were cut back, 3 bases at V and 6 bases at J, with 11 bases in the middle. The germline V gene encodes CDR1 SGHRS and CDR2 YFSETQ. This CDR3 spans 13 amino acids. This sequence joins TRBV5-1 and TRBJ2-3; D is uncertain. The sequence was collected from a woman aged 25 to 39 in good health. Sequencing was performed on blood. DNA of the CDR3: TGCGCCAGCAGCTCCGGAATCCCCGATACGCAGTATTTT. Protein product: CASSSGIPDTQYF.